The clone carrying this T cell receptor (beta chain) showed up just a few times. This record comes from a study of cytotoxic CD8 clonotypes in ibrutinib-treated CLL. Study information: The samples contained over 250,000 productive templates on average. They also contained an average of 94,082 productive rearrangements.

Clones were sequenced by immunoSEQ multiplex PCR, and TCRdb holds only the in-frame ones, with some missing. The table records some 17,000 clones, around 81% of them present only once. Trimming took off 6 bases at V and 2 bases at J, with 12 bases between the two ends. CDR3 length equals 14 residues. From germline, CDR1 is LGHNT and CDR2 FRNRAP. The starting material was PBMCs, obtained before ibrutinib treatment. This TCR was recovered from a human donor with chronic lymphocytic leukemia. The chain recombines TRBV12-5 with TRBJ2-3, with a possible D match to TRBD2 (6 bases). The CDR3 region has the DNA TGTGCTAGTGGGCCTAGCGCTCACACAGATACGCAGTATTTT. Protein sequence: CASGPSAHTDTQYF.